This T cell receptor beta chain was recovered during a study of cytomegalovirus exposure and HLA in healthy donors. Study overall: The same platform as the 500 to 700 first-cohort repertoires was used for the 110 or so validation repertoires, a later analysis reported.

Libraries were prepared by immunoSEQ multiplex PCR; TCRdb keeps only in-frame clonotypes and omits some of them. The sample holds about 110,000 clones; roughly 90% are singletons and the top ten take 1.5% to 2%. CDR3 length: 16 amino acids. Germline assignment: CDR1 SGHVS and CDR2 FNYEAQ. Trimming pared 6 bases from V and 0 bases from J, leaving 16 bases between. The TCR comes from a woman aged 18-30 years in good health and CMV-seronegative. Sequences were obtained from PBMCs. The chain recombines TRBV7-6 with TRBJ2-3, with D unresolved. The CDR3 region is CASRQNLPPSTDTQYF. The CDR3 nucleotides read TGTGCCAGCAGACAAAATTTACCTCCTAGCACAGATACGCAGTATTTT. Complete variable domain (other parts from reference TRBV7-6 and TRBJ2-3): GAGVSQSPRYKVTKRGQDVALRCDPISGHVSLYWYRQALGQGPEFLTYFNYEAQQDKSGLPNDRFSAERPEGSISTLTIQRTEQRDSAMYRCASRQNLPPSTDTQYFGPGTRLTVL.